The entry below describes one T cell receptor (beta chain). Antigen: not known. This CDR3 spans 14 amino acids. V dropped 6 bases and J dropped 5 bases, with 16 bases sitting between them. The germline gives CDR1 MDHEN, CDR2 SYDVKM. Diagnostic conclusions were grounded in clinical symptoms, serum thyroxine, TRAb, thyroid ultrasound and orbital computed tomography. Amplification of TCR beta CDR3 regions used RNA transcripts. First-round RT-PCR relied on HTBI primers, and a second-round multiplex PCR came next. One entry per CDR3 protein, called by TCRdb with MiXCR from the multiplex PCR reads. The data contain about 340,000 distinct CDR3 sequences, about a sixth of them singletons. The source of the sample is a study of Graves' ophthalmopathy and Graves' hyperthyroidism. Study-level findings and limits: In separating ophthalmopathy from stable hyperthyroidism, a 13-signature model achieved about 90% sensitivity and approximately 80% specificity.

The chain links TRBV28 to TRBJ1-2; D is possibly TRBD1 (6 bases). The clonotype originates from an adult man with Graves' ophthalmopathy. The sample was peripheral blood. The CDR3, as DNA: TGTGCCAGCAGATGGGGGGCGCATGGGTATGGCTACACCTTC. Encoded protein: CASRWGAHGYGYTF.